Each of the 9 T cell receptor beta chains below was sequenced from the same sample in a study of T cell repertoires in cytomegalovirus infection. TCRdb re-analysed the reads in MiXCR, keeping a single row per CDR3 protein. The data hold approximately 490,000 distinct CDR3 sequences, with approximately 11% observed a single time. Sample: PBMCs. The source is a human donor in good health (CMV status not recorded). Some clones in this sample may be carry-over from other donors' samples.

This clonotype has ten or more counts. The chain links TRBV12-3 or TRBV12-4 to TRBJ1-6, with 9 positions matching TRBD1. This CDR3 is built from 14 residues. J lost 7 bases, V lost 10 bases, and 8 bases had no gene match. CDR3 nucleotide sequence: TGTGCCACCGGGACAGGGAATGGAAATTCACCCCTCCACTTT. Translating it yields CATGTGNGNSPLHF.

This clonotype was seen a handful of times. The J gene is TRBJ1-4, the V gene TRBV30, with D maybe TRBD1 (5 bases). This CDR3 spans 14 amino acids. Germline V gene lookup returns CDR1 GTSNPN and CDR2 SVGIG (reference sequence). The V and J ends lost 1 base and 4 bases respectively, with 10 bases between them. The chain's CDR3 is CAWSGGLFNEKLFF. The CDR3 region has the DNA TGTGCCTGGAGTGGGGGCCTCTTTAATGAAAAACTGTTTTTT.

This clonotype occurred many times. V and J are TRBV12-3 or TRBV12-4 and TRBJ2-1; D gene unclear. The CDR3 is 15 residues long. V was pared by 5 bases and J by 5 bases, with 16 bases between. The chain's CDR3 is CASSRPAIQNNEQFF. The DNA for the CDR3 is TGTGCCAGCAGTCGTCCGGCGATTCAAAACAATGAGCAGTTCTTC.

This clonotype was seen at least ten times. The genes are TRBV7-8 and TRBJ1-3, with a tentative D call TRBD1 (5 bases). CDR1 is SGHVS and CDR2 is FQNEAQ in the germline V gene. Trimming shortened V by 1 base and J by 9 bases, and 10 bases separated the two germline ends. CDR3 length: 13 residues. The CDR3 nucleotides are TGTGCCAGCAGCTTAGTTCGGGGGGTCACCATATATTTT. It yields the protein CASSLVRGVTIYF.

This clonotype occurred many times. For the CDR3, the DNA is TGTGCCAGCAGCTCAACCCTGGGACGGCCCTACGAGCAGTACTTC. Translating it yields CASSSTLGRPYEQYF. The V gene is TRBV7-8, the J gene TRBJ2-7; the D call may be TRBD1 or TRBD2 (5 bases each). Germline CDR1 and CDR2: SGHVS and FQNEAQ. The CDR3 covers 15 residues. V was clipped by 4 bases and J by 2 bases, with 15 bases between them.

There are many counts of this clonotype. The chain carries TRBV20-1 and TRBJ2-2; 7 bases align to TRBD1. V trimming: 2 bases; J trimming: 1 base; junction bases outside the gene matches: 13. CDR1 DFQATT and CDR2 SNEGSKA come from the germline V gene (reference sequence). There are 18 residues in the CDR3. CDR3 sequence (DNA): TGCAGTGCTAGAAGACAGGGTGCCGCACCCTTGAACACCGGGGAGCTGTTTTTT. This translates into CSARRQGAAPLNTGELFF.

This clonotype has only a few counts. The gene calls are TRBV27 and TRBJ1-1; D unresolved. Trimming took off 3 bases at V and 7 bases at J, with 18 bases between the two ends. Per the germline V gene, CDR1 is MNHEY and CDR2 is SMNVEV (reference sequence). The CDR3 spans 15 residues. CDR3 nucleotides: TGTGCCAGCAGTTTGATGGGTTATGGCCCTTATGAAGCTTTCTTT. Protein sequence: CASSLMGYGPYEAFF.

This clonotype showed up many times. The genes are TRBV6-1 and TRBJ2-5; 9 nucleotides agree with TRBD1. CDR1 is MNHNS, CDR2 SASEGT, per germline. The CDR3 is 14 residues long. Germline trimming cut 7 bases from V and 6 bases from J; bases unmatched to any gene: 9. The DNA of the CDR3 is TGTGCCAGCATTCCTACAGGGGGCGGGCAGACCCAGTACTTC. Its protein product is CASIPTGGGQTQYF.

This clonotype was detected many times. V usage is TRBV28 and J usage is TRBJ1-4, with TRBD1 as a possible D gene (6 bases). The germline V gene has CDR1 MDHEN and CDR2 SYDVKM. The CDR3 has 15 amino acids. Trimming took 5 bases from V and 5 from J, leaving 15 bases between them. The CDR3 DNA sequence: TGTGCCAGCAGTACCGGGACATACTGGAATGAAAAACTGTTTTTT. Its protein is CASSTGTYWNEKLFF.